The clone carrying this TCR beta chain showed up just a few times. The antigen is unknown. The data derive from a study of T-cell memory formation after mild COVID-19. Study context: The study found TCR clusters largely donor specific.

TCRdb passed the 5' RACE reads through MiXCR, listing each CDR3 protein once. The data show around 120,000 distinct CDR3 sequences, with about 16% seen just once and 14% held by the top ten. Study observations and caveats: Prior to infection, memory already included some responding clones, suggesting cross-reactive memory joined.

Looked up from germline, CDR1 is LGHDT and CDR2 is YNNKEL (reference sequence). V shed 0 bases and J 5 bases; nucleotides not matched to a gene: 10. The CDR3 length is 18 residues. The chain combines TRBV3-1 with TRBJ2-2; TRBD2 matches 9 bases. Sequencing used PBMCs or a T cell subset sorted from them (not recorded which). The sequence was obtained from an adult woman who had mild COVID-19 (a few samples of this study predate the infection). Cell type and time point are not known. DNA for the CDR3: TGTGCCAGCAGCCAAGATGCGCTAGCGGGGAGAACAACCGGGGAGCTGTTTTTT. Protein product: CASSQDALAGRTTGELFF.